This T cell receptor beta chain was found in a study of tumor and adjacent non-tumor tissue in lung cancer. Looking at the study overall: The patients, 10 men and four to six women, were about 31 to 76 with stage I to III disease.

The template was RNA from unsorted bulk tissue. Newly diagnosed lung cancer patients had thoracic surgery in China, August–late 2014, without prior chemotherapy. TCRbeta libraries were built with three rounds of nested PCR, modified from ARM-PCR. TCRdb independently ran MiXCR on the multiplex PCR reads; one entry per CDR3 protein. The table shows some 78,000 distinct CDR3 sequences, with roughly 80% occurring only once. General study points: Tumor tissue had significantly higher TCR diversity than normal lung. Top 100 clones took a larger repertoire share in normal lung.

The CDR3 is made up of 22 amino acids. Germline V gene data show CDR1 as MDHEN and CDR2 as SYDVKM. Trimming cost V 4 bases and J 6 bases; bases outside gene matches: 29. With regard to this clonotype: The antigen remains unidentified.

This TCR was sampled from a woman between 45 and 60 years old with non-small cell lung cancer. Sequencing was carried out using lung tumor tissue. The chain couples TRBV28 to TRBJ2-3; TRBD2 agrees at 9 bases. CDR3 DNA sequence: TGTGCCAGCAGTTCCTCCCTGGTGGGGGCTAGCGGGAACCCTTCGGGGATTGATACGCAGTATTTT. It encodes CASSSSLVGASGNPSGIDTQYF.